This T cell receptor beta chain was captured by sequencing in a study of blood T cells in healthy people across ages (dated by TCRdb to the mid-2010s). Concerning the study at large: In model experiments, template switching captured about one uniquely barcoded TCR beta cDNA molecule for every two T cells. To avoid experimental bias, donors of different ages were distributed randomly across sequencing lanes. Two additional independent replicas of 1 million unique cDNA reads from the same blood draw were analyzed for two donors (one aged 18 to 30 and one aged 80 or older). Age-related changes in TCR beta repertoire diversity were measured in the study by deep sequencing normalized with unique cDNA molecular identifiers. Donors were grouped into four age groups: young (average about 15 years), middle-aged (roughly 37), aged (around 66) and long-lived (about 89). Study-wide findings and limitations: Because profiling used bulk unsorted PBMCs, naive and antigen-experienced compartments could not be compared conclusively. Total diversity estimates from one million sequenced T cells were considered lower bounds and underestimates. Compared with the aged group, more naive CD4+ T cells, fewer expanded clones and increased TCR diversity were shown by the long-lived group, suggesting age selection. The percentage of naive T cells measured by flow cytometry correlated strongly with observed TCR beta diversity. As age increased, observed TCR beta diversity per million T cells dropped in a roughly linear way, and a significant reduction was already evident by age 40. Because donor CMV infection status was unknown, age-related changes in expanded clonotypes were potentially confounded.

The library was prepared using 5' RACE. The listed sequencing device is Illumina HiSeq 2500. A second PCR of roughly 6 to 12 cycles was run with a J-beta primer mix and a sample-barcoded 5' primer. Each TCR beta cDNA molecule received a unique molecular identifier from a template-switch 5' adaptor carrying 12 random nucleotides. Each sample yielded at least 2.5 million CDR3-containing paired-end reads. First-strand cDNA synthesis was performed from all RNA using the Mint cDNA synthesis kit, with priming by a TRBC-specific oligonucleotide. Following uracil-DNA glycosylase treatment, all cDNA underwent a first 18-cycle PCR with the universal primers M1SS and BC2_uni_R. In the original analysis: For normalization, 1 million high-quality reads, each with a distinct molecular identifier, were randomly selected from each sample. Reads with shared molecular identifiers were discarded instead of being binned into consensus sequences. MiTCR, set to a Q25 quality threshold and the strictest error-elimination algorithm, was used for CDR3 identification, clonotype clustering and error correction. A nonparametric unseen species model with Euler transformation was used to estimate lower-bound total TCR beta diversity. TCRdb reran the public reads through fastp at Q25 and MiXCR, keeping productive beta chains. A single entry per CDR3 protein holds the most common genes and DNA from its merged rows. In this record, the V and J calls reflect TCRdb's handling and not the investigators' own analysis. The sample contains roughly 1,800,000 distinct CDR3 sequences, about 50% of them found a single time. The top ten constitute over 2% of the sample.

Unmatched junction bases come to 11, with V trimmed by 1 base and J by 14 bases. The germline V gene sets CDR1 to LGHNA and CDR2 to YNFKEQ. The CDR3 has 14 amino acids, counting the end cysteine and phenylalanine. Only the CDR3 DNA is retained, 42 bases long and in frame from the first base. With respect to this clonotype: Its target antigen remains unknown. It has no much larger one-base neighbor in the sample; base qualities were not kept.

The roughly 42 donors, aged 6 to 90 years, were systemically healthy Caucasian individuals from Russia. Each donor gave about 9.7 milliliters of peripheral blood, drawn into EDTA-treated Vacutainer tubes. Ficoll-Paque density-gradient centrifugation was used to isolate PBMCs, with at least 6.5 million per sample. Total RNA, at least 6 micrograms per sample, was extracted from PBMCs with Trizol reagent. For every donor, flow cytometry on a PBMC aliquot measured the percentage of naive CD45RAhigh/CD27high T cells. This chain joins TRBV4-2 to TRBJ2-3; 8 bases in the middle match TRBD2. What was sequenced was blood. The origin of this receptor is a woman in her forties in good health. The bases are TGTGCCAGCAGCCAAGTAGGAACGGGGGGGTTTCGGTATTTT. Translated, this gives CASSQVGTGGFRYF.